This T cell receptor beta chain was obtained from a study of spatial heterogeneity in lung cancer (dated by TCRdb to the late 2010s). In the study overall: Donors were about 70 patients with early-stage, untreated non-small cell lung cancer from the lung TRACERx cohort. In non-small cell lung cancer, the study quantitatively compared TCR alpha and beta repertoires across several tumor regions, matched nontumor lung, and blood. The study linked features of the TCR repertoire to counts of nonsynonymous mutations, which were determined by whole-exome sequencing of tumor tissue. At surgery, around 200 tumor regions, 64 matched nontumor lung samples and 56 PBMC samples were TCR-sequenced for both alpha and beta chains. More beta-chain than alpha-chain transcripts were consistently detected, likely reflecting higher beta-chain transcript abundance. Follow-up PBMC samples were sequenced whenever the samples were available, and the median time to follow-up was two to three years after resection. In the raw uncorrected reads, each unique combination of TCR and UMI appeared more than ten times on average.

The time point tag for this specimen amounts to: blood at routine non-recurrence follow-up after resection. For TCR sequencing, whole RNA was extracted from tumor and nontumor lung tissue, or from cryopreserved PBMC samples, and no cell sorting was done. Only patients for whom sufficient RNA was available from at least two tumor regions were selected for TCR sequencing. Here is what the overall study found, with its caveats: Comparisons of baseline and follow-up blood repertoires included only about 15 patients. Ubiquitous expanded tumor TCRs showed up in blood more often at tumor resection than at routine follow-up. Confirming at a functional level the hypothesis that regional TCRs recognize regional mutations was considered to require additional single-cell paired TCR alpha and beta sequencing.

On this clonotype itself: This clone's antigen is unknown. A much bigger clone sits one base away, suggesting this may be a read error.

From its cysteine to its phenylalanine, the CDR3 spans 15 amino acids. Only the CDR3 DNA is retained, 45 bases long and in frame from the first base. According to the germline V gene, CDR1 reads SGHTA and CDR2 reads FQGNSA. The library was built by means of 5' RACE. Sequencing relied on a NextSeq 500. In the TCR library protocol, a unique molecular identifier was attached to each TCR cDNA molecule so that PCR and sequencing errors could be corrected. In the source study's methods: TCR identification, UMI-based error correction and CDR3 extraction were performed with Decombinator tools. Expanded TCRs were defined as those above a frequency of 2 per 1,000, corresponding to the top 1% of the tumor frequency distribution. Renyi diversity was computed with the R vegan package after each repertoire had been subsampled 100 times to 5,000 TCRs. To build CDR3 similarity networks, amino acid triplet string-kernel similarity was used, and CDR3s were connected when their pairwise similarity was above 0.82. In TCRdb, the public reads were trimmed at Q25 with fastp and aligned with MiXCR, with productive beta chains retained. For every CDR3 protein sequence, its rows merge into one entry that carries the most common genes and DNA. TCRdb, rather than the study authors, made the V and J calls. A total of approximately 43,000 distinct CDR3 sequences appear in this sample, roughly 10% of them only once. The ten largest clones take up 15% to 20% of the sample.

This sequence originates from a female donor with early-stage non-small cell lung cancer. Recombination connected TRBV7-2 to TRBJ2-3, with a weak D call of TRBD2 (6 bases match). The sequences come from PBMCs, collected at follow-up. DNA sequence: TGTGCCAGCAGCTTACTAGCGCGAAACACAGATACGCGGTATTTT. The translation is CASSLLARNTDTRYF.